The 32 T cell receptor beta chains in this list originate from one sample, sequenced in a study of cytomegalovirus exposure and HLA in healthy donors. The PCR contained 60 Vbeta and 13 Jbeta primers. Generated by immunoSEQ multiplex PCR, the TCRdb table keeps only in-frame clones and is missing some. The repertoire holds some 150,000 clones, 79% seen once, with 2% to 2.5% in the top ten. Specimen: PBMCs. All receptors derive from a woman aged 50 to 60 in good health and CMV-seronegative.

V is TRBV29-1 and J is TRBJ1-2; the D gene is possibly TRBD1 (5 bases). Germline-derived CDR1 and CDR2 are SQVTM and ANQGSEA. The V and J ends lost 2 bases and 6 bases respectively, with 22 bases between them. The CDR3 is 16 amino acids. The CDR3 nucleotides are TGCAGCGTTGAATCGGGGGTGCGGGGGTACCAAAATGGCTACACCTTC. It is translated as CSVESGVRGYQNGYTF. Supplemented by reference TRBV29-1 and TRBJ1-2, the full variable domain reads SAVISQKPSRDICQRGTSLTIQCQVDSQVTMMFWYRQQPGQSLTLIATANQGSEATYESGFVIDKFPISRPNLTFSTLTVSNMSPEDSSIYLCSVESGVRGYQNGYTFGSGTRLTVV.

The V gene is TRBV28, the J gene TRBJ2-7, with a tentative D call TRBD1 (6 bases). Germline V gives CDR1 MDHEN, CDR2 SYDVKM. The germline V and J ends were trimmed by 5 bases and 2 bases, with 16 bases remaining between them. There are 15 residues in the CDR3. CDR3 nucleotide sequence: TGTGCCAGCAGTCCCAGGGGCGTAGGGGCCTACGAGCAGTACTTC. Its protein product is CASSPRGVGAYEQYF.

The chain has TRBV11-2 and TRBJ1-4, with TRBD1 identical over 8 bases. Germline trimming cut 1 base from V and 8 bases from J; bases unmatched to any gene: 12. Looked up from germline, CDR1 is SGHAT and CDR2 is FQNNGV. This CDR3 is built from 17 residues. CDR3 residues: CASSLVGDRGTREKLFF. The CDR3 nucleotides are TGTGCCAGCAGCTTAGTAGGTGACAGGGGAACACGGGAAAAACTGTTTTTT.

Only one count was recorded for this clone. The CDR3 nucleotides are TGTGCCAGCCGACTAGCGGGGGGAAACCAAGAGACCCAGTACTTC. Translated: CASRLAGGNQETQYF. The chain carries TRBV7-2 and TRBJ2-5; TRBD2 matches 13 bases. V gave up 8 bases and J gave up 0 bases; unmatched junction bases: 3. CDR3 length equals 15 residues. Germline CDR1 SGHTA, CDR2 FQGNSA.

This clone was counted a few times. V usage is TRBV11-3 and J usage is TRBJ1-1; D gene uncertain. This CDR3 contains 17 residues. Trimming pared 5 bases from V and 0 bases from J, leaving 19 bases between. CDR1 is SGHNT, CDR2 YENEEA, per germline. CDR3 coding DNA: TGTGCCAGCAGCCTAAGCCGGGGAGGGATAATGAACACTGAAGCTTTCTTT. Protein sequence: CASSLSRGGIMNTEAFF.

CDR3 protein: CASSPGTKNIQYF. CDR3 in DNA: TGCGCCAGCAGTCCGGGGACAAAAAACATTCAGTACTTC. The chain is built from TRBV5-1 and TRBJ2-4; tentative D call: TRBD1 (6 bases). The V and J ends lost 5 bases and 4 bases respectively, with 10 bases between them. This CDR3 contains 13 residues. Germline V gene data show CDR1 as SGHRS and CDR2 as YFSETQ.

The chain couples TRBV7-2 to TRBJ2-7; D unclear. Trimming stripped 5 bases from V and 2 bases from J, with 10 bases between. This CDR3 region has 13 residues. CDR1 and CDR2 (germline): SGHTA, FQGNSA. In DNA form, the CDR3 reads TGTGCCAGCAGCAGCATTTCGGCCTACGAGCAGTACTTC. Amino acids: CASSSISAYEQYF.

The chain links TRBV10-1 to TRBJ1-5; D may be TRBD1 (6 bases). V dropped 7 bases and J dropped 3 bases, with 16 bases sitting between them. The germline V gene encodes CDR1 WNHNN and CDR2 SYGVQD (reference sequence). The CDR3 contains 15 residues. The CDR3 is CASIVLQGLNQPQHF. The DNA for the CDR3 is TGCGCCAGCATTGTTCTTCAGGGGCTCAATCAGCCCCAGCATTTT.

The V gene is TRBV2, the J gene TRBJ1-1, with D hard to call. CDR1 and CDR2 (germline): SNHLY, FYNNEI. Trimming took off 5 bases at V and 0 bases at J, with 16 bases between the two ends. This CDR3 contains 16 residues. CDR3 sequence reads: CASSRRRFGMNTEAFF. The CDR3 region has the DNA TGTGCCAGCAGTCGGCGGCGATTCGGGATGAACACTGAAGCTTTCTTT.

V is TRBV27 and J is TRBJ2-7, with D possibly matching TRBD2 (6 bases). The CDR3 extends over 14 amino acids. The ends were cut back, 3 bases at V and 0 bases at J, with 9 bases in the middle. The germline V gene encodes CDR1 MNHEY and CDR2 SMNVEV (reference sequence). CDR3 coding DNA: TGTGCCAGCAGTTTCTCGCGGGGCTCCTACGAGCAGTACTTC. It translates to CASSFSRGSYEQYF.

V gene TRBV10-2 combines with J gene TRBJ1-6; TRBD1 matches 8 bases. Losses at the gene ends were 3 bases for V and 6 bases for J; bases not matched to a gene: 7. The CDR3 length is 16 residues. Germline V gene data show CDR1 as WSHSY and CDR2 as SAAADI. For the CDR3, the DNA is TGCGCCAGCAGTGAACCCCAGGGGGCCTTTAATTCACCCCTCCACTTT. Protein product: CASSEPQGAFNSPLHF.

A word on this clone: Mismatch with germline at one junction end may stem from a read error. The chain has TRBV6-5 and TRBJ2-7; D is possibly TRBD1 (6 bases). CDR1 MNHEY and CDR2 SVGAGI come from the germline V gene. The length of the CDR3 is 12 residues. This CDR3 is CASSYPGEGQSF. CDR3 nucleotides: TGTGCCAGCAGTTACCCTGGGGAAGGACAGAGCTTC.

This chain joins TRBV2 and TRBJ1-5; no clear D gene. V was trimmed by 5 bases and J by 6 bases, leaving 8 bases between them. CDR3 length equals 12 residues. From germline, CDR1 is SNHLY and CDR2 FYNNEI. This chain's CDR3 is CASSTDIQPQHF. The CDR3 bases are TGTGCCAGCAGTACCGACATTCAGCCCCAGCATTTT.

The chain links TRBV6-1 to TRBJ2-7, with a possible D match to TRBD1 (6 bases). Germline loops: CDR1 MNHNS, CDR2 SASEGT. CDR3 length: 12 amino acids. Deletions cut 7 bases from V and 0 bases from J, with 7 bases between. CDR3 amino acids: CASNRDSYEQYF. CDR3 sequence (DNA): TGTGCCAGCAACAGGGACTCCTACGAGCAGTACTTC.

The chain uses TRBV21-1 and TRBJ2-1; the table assigns TRBD2, which was not confirmed against the DNA. TRBV21-1 is a known pseudogene. The CDR3 is made up of 17 amino acids. The CDR3 is CASSKPPIGDSYNEQFF. The CDR3 DNA is TGTGCCAGCAGCAAACCCCCAATCGGGGACTCTTACAATGAGCAGTTCTTC.

CDR3 sequence reads: CASSLAGVYSNQPQHF. CDR3 sequence (DNA): TGTGCCAGCAGCTTAGCTGGAGTGTATAGCAATCAGCCCCAGCATTTT. The chain recombines TRBV7-9 with TRBJ1-5; D remains unclear. CDR1 and CDR2 from the germline V gene are SEHNR and FQNEAQ (reference sequence). This CDR3 has 16 amino acids. Deletions cut 0 bases from V and 0 bases from J, with 9 bases between.

This sequence joins TRBV9 and TRBJ1-6, with D unclear. The V end lost 3 bases, the J end lost 0 bases, and 13 bases lay between the germline ends. Germline-derived CDR1 and CDR2 are SGDLS and YYNGEE. The CDR3 runs 17 residues. In DNA form, the CDR3 reads TGTGCCAGCAGCGCCGGACTCCGGAGCTCCTATAATTCACCCCTCCACTTT. It codes for CASSAGLRSSYNSPLHF.

The CDR3 is CASSSPKRRTGIYQPQHF. The CDR3 DNA reads as TGTGCCAGCAGCTCCCCCAAACGTAGGACAGGGATTTATCAGCCCCAGCATTTT. The genes are TRBV7-8 and TRBJ1-5; 8 bases agree with TRBD1. The CDR3 is made up of 18 amino acids. The V gene's germline CDR1 is SGHVS and CDR2 FQNEAQ. V lost 4 bases to trimming and J lost 5 bases; unmatched junction nucleotides: 16.

This chain joins TRBV4-2 and TRBJ2-3; 11 nucleotides match TRBD2. Germline loops: CDR1 LGHNA, CDR2 YNFKEQ. V lost 1 base to trimming and J lost 0 bases; unmatched junction nucleotides: 9. CDR3 size: 19 residues. DNA of the CDR3: TGTGCCAGCAGCCAAGCTAGCGGGGGGTTTGGACCTAGCACAGATACGCAGTATTTT. It codes for CASSQASGGFGPSTDTQYF.

This chain links TRBV7-8 with TRBJ2-7, with 8 bases matching TRBD1. This CDR3 comprises 16 residues. The V segment lost 0 bases and the J segment 3 bases; nucleotides outside the gene matches: 7. CDR1 is SGHVS and CDR2 is FQNEAQ in the germline V gene. The chain's CDR3 is CASSLADRGLSYEQYF. The CDR3 bases are TGTGCCAGCAGCTTAGCCGACAGGGGCCTAAGCTACGAGCAGTACTTC.

V is TRBV5-1 and J is TRBJ2-7, with unresolved D. Per the germline V gene, CDR1 is SGHRS and CDR2 is YFSETQ. Trimming pared 5 bases from V and 3 bases from J, leaving 15 bases between. This CDR3 is 14 amino acids long. The CDR3 DNA is TGCGCCAGCAGGGTTGAGGTAAAGTACTACGAGCAGTACTTC. It is translated as CASRVEVKYYEQYF.

This sequence joins TRBV9 and TRBJ1-1; TRBD1 might be the D (6 bases). Germline V gives CDR1 SGDLS, CDR2 YYNGEE. The V gene lost 0 bases and the J gene lost 5 bases, with 8 bases spanning the gap. The CDR3 contains 13 residues. CDR3 bases: TGTGCCAGCAGCGTAGGGACAGCTACTGAAGCTTTCTTT. The encoded protein is CASSVGTATEAFF.

V is TRBV15 and J is TRBJ1-5; TRBD1 is a possible D gene (5 bases). Trimming pared 3 bases from V and 2 bases from J, leaving 14 bases between. The length of the CDR3 is 16 residues. Looked up from germline, CDR1 is LNHNV and CDR2 is YYDKDF (reference sequence). The CDR3 loop reads CATSRGGGVGNQPQHF. The CDR3 DNA reads as TGTGCCACCAGCAGGGGGGGAGGGGTCGGCAATCAGCCCCAGCATTTT.

The rearrangement links TRBV5-1 to TRBJ2-2, with 12 nucleotides matching TRBD2. The CDR3 runs to 16 residues. Trimming cost V 4 bases and J 4 bases; bases outside gene matches: 5. Germline lookup yields CDR1 SGHRS and CDR2 YFSETQ. The CDR3 DNA reads TGCGCCAGCAGCCCAATGACTAGCGGGAGCACCGGGGAGCTGTTTTTT. Its protein is CASSPMTSGSTGELFF.

The CDR3 DNA is TGTGCCAGCAGCATCTCGGGACAGGTGTTGAACGAGCAGTACTTC. It codes for CASSISGQVLNEQYF. V and J are TRBV21-1 and TRBJ2-5; TRBD1, the table's D call, lacks a check against the DNA. The closer fit of TRBJ2-7 to the DNA end suggests the J call may be wrong. TRBV21-1 is a pseudogene locus. This CDR3 spans 15 amino acids.

The V call is TRBV29-1, the J call TRBJ2-5; D possibly corresponds to TRBD1 (6 bases). V was pared by 1 base and J by 5 bases, with 14 bases between. This CDR3 is 14 amino acids long. The V gene's germline CDR1 is SQVTM and CDR2 ANQGSEA. This CDR3 is CSVEAGDPGETQYF. In DNA, the CDR3 is TGCAGCGTTGAAGCAGGGGACCCTGGGGAGACCCAGTACTTC.

The gene calls are TRBV14 and TRBJ1-1; D might be TRBD1 (6 bases). Germline CDR1 is SGHDN and CDR2 is FVKESK. The CDR3 has 15 amino acids. The germline V and J ends were trimmed by 4 bases and 2 bases, with 14 bases remaining between them. The CDR3 spells CASSPLTGVNTEAFF. The CDR3 bases are TGTGCCAGCAGCCCCTTGACAGGAGTTAACACTGAAGCTTTCTTT.

J is TRBJ2-1 and V is TRBV28; 9 bases map to TRBD1. V gave up 5 bases and J gave up 0 bases; unmatched junction bases: 11. The CDR3 length is 18 residues. CDR1 is MDHEN, CDR2 SYDVKM, per germline. CDR3 sequence reads: CASSHGTGSLSSYNEQFF. CDR3 bases: TGTGCCAGCAGTCACGGGACAGGGTCCCTTAGCTCCTACAATGAGCAGTTCTTC.

This chain uses TRBV28 with TRBJ2-3; 11 nucleotides line up with TRBD2. Per germline, CDR1 MDHEN and CDR2 SYDVKM. The CDR3 consists of 15 residues. Germline trimming cut 1 base from V and 7 bases from J; bases unmatched to any gene: 4. The CDR3 sequence: CASSLSTSGSYTQYF. The DNA of the CDR3 is TGTGCCAGCAGTTTATCAACTAGCGGGAGCTATACGCAGTATTTT.

This clone has a handful of counts. CDR3 in amino acids: CASSLAGVLTDTQYF. The CDR3 bases are TGTGCCAGCAGCTTAGCGGGGGTGCTCACAGATACGCAGTATTTT. The chain combines TRBV11-3 with TRBJ2-3; the D gene is possibly TRBD2 (6 bases). The V gene lost 1 base and the J gene lost 2 bases, with 10 bases spanning the gap. The germline V gene encodes CDR1 SGHNT and CDR2 YENEEA. There are 15 residues in the CDR3.

This rearrangement joins TRBV7-2 to TRBJ2-2, with 7 bases identical to TRBD2. Germline V lookup: CDR1 SGHTA, CDR2 FQGNSA. The CDR3 covers 17 residues. The V gene end was trimmed by 5 bases and the J gene end by 1 base; junction bases not matched to a gene: 10. The CDR3 spells CASSPRTSVLNTGELFF. CDR3 nucleotides: TGTGCCAGCAGCCCCCGAACTAGCGTACTGAACACCGGGGAGCTGTTTTTT.

This chain links TRBV9 with TRBJ1-1; D gene unclear. The germline V gene encodes CDR1 SGDLS and CDR2 YYNGEE. V was shortened by 0 bases and J by 10 bases, with 16 bases between the two germline ends. This CDR3 is built from 14 residues. CDR3 amino acids: CASSVGEGREGAFF. CDR3 nucleotides: TGTGCCAGCAGCGTAGGAGAAGGGAGGGAAGGAGCTTTCTTT.